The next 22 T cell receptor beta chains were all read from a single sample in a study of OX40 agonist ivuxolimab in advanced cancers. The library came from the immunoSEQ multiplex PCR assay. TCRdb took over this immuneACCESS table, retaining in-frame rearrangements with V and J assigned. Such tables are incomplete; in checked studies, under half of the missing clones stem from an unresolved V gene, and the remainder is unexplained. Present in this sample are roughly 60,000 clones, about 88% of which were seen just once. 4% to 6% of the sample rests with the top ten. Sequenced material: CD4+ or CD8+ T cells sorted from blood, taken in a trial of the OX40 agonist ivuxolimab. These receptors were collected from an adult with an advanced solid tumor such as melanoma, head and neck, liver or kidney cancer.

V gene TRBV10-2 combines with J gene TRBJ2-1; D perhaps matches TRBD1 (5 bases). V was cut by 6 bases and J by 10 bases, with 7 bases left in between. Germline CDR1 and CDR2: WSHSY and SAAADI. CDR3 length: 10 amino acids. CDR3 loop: CASSQGEQFF. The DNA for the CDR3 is TGCGCCAGCAGCCAGGGAGAGCAGTTCTTC.

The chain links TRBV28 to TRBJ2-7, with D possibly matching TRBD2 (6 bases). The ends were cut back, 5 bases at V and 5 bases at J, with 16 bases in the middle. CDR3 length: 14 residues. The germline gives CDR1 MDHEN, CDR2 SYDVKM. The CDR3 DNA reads TGTGCCAGCAGTCTGACCGGGGCTAGCGACGAGCAGTACTTC. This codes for CASSLTGASDEQYF.

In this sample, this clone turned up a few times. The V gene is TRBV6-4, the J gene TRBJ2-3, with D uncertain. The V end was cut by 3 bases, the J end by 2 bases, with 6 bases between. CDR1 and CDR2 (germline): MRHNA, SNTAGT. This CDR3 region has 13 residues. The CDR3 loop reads CASSEEYTDTQYF. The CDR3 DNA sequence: TGTGCCAGCAGTGAAGAGTACACAGATACGCAGTATTTT.

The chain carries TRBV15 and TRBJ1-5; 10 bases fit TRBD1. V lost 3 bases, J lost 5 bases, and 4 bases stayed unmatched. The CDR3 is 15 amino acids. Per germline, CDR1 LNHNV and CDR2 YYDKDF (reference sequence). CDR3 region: CATSSWTGGDQPQHF. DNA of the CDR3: TGTGCCACCAGCAGTTGGACAGGGGGTGATCAGCCCCAGCATTTT.

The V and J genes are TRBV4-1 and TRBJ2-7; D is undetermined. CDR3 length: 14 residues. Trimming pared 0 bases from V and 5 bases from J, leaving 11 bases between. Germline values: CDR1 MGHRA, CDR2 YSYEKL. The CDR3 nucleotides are TGCGCCAGCAGCCAAGACCCAGGCGTGGACGAGCAGTACTTC. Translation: CASSQDPGVDEQYF.

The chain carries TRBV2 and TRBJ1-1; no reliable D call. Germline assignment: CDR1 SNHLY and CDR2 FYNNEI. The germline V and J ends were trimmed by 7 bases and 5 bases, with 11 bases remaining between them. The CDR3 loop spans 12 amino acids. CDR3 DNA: TGTGCCAGCATAAGAGGGCGGACTGAAGCTTTCTTT. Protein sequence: CASIRGRTEAFF.

In nucleotides, the CDR3 is TGTGCCAGCAGCGTAGGCCCGGGGGGTAAACTGTTTTTT. It is translated as CASSVGPGGKLFF. The chain joins TRBV9 to TRBJ1-4; possible D gene TRBD1, 5 bases. This CDR3 comprises 13 residues. Looked up from germline, CDR1 is SGDLS and CDR2 is YYNGEE. The V gene lost 0 bases and the J gene lost 11 bases, with 11 bases spanning the gap.

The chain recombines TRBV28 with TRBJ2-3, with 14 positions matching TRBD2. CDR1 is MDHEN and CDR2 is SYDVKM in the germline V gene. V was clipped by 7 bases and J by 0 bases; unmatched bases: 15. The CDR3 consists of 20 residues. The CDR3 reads CASTGRTPGLAGASTDTQYF. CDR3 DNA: TGTGCCAGCACTGGGCGGACACCGGGACTAGCGGGGGCAAGCACAGATACGCAGTATTTT.

In DNA, the CDR3 is TGTGCCAGCAGCCAGACACCGGCAGATACGCAGTATTTT. This gives the protein CASSQTPADTQYF. This chain links TRBV5-4 with TRBJ2-3; D is unclear. CDR1 and CDR2 from the germline V gene are SGHNT and YYREEE (reference sequence). V shed 4 bases and J shed 4 bases, with 10 bases lying between them. The CDR3 length is 13 residues.

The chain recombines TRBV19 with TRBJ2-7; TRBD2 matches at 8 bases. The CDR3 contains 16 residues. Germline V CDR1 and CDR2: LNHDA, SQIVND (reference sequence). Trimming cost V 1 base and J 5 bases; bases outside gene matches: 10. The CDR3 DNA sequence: TGTGCCAGTAGTATAGCCGGACTAGCCGTGGGGGACGAGCAGTACTTC. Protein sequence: CASSIAGLAVGDEQYF. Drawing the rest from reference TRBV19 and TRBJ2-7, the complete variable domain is DGGITQSPKYLFRKEGQNVTLSCEQNLNHDAMYWYRQDPGQGLRLIYYSQIVNDFQKGDIAEGYSVSREKKESFPLTVTSAQKNPTAFYLCASSIAGLAVGDEQYFGPGTRLTVT.

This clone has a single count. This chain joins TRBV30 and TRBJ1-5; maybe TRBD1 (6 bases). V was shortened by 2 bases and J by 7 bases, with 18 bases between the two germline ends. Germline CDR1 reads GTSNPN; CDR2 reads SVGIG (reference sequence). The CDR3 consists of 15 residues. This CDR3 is CAWSLQGERGQPQHF. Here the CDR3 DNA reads TGTGCCTGGAGTTTACAGGGAGAAAGGGGACAGCCCCAGCATTTT.

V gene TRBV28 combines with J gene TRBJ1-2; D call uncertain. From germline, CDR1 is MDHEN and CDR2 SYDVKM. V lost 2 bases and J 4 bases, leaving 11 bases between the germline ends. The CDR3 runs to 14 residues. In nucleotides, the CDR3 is TGTGCCAGCAGTTTAGGGGAAGCAGCCTATGGCTACACCTTC. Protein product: CASSLGEAAYGYTF.

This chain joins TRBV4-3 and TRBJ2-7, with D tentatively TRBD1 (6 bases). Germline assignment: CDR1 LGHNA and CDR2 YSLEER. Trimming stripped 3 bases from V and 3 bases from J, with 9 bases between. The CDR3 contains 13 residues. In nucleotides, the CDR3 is TGCGCCAGCAGCCAGACAGGAGGCTACGAGCAGTACTTC. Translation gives CASSQTGGYEQYF.

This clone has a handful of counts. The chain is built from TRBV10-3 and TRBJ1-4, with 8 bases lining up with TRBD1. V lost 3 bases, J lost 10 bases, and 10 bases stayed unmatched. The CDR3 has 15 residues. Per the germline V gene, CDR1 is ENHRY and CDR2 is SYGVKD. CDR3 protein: CAISDRGQGGGKLFF. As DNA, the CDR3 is TGTGCCATCAGTGACCGTGGACAGGGAGGAGGAAAACTGTTTTTT.

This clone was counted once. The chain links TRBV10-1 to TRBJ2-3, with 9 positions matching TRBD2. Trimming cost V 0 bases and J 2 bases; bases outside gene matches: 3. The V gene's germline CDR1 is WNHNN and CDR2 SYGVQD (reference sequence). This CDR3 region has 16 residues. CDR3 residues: CASSESLAGHTDTQYF. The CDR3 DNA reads TGCGCCAGCAGTGAGTCTCTAGCGGGGCACACAGATACGCAGTATTTT.

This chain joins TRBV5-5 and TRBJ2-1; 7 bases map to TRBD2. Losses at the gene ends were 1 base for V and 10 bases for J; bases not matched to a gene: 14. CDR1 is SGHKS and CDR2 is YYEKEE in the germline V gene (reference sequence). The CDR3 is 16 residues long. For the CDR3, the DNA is TGTGCCAGCAGCTTGAACGGGGGGAAGTATCCTGGGGAGCAGTTCTTC. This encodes CASSLNGGKYPGEQFF.

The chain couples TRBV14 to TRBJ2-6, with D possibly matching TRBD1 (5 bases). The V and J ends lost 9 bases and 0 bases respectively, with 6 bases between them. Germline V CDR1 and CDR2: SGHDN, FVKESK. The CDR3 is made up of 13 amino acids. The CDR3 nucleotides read TGTGCCAGTGACAGCTCTGGGGCCAACGTCCTGACTTTC. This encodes CASDSSGANVLTF.

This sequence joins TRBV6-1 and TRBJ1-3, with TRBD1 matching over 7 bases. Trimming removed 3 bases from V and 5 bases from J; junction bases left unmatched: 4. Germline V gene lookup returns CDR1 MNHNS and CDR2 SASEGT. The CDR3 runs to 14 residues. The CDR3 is CASSEWDSRNTIYF. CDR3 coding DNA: TGTGCCAGCAGTGAGTGGGACAGCAGAAACACCATATATTTT.

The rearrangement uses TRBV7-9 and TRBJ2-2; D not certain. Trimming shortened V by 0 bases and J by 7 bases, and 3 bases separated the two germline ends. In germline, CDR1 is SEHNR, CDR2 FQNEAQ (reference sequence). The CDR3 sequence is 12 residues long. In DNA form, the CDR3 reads TGTGCCAGCAGCTTAGCTGGCGGGGAGCTGTTTTTT. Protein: CASSLAGGELFF.

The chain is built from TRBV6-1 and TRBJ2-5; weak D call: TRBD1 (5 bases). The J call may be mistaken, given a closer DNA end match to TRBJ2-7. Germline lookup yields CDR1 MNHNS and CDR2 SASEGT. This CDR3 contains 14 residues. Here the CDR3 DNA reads TGTGCCAGCAGTGTTGACAGAGAGTCCTACGAGCAGTACTTC. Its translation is CASSVDRESYEQYF.

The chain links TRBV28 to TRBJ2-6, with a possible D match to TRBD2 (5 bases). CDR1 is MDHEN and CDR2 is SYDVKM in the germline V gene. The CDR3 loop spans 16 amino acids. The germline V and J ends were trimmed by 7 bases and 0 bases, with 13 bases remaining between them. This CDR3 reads CASTQAATSGANVLTF. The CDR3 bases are TGTGCCAGCACGCAAGCGGCTACCTCTGGGGCCAACGTCCTGACTTTC.

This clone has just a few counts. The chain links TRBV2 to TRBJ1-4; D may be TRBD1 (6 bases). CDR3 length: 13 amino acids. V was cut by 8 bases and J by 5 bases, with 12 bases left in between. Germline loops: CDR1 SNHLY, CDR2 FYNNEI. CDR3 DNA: TGTGCCAGCGCCGGGACACAGAATGAAAAACTGTTTTTT. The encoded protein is CASAGTQNEKLFF.